The present TCR beta chain was sequenced within a study of T-cell memory formation after mild COVID-19. Findings and caveats of the study: Proof of SARS-CoV-2 specificity was absent for the second-wave clones that crested on day 37. Among CD4+ contracting clones, most were CM and EM, and CD8+ ones EMRA. Clones that contracted from day 15 to 85 were balanced CD4/CD8, while later expanders leaned CD4+.

A remark on this clonotype: The antigen is unknown.

Germline V gene data show CDR1 as SEHNR and CDR2 as FQNEAQ (reference sequence). The CDR3 loop spans 14 amino acids. V was shortened by 2 bases and J by 12 bases, with 16 bases between the two germline ends. TCRdb called the 5' RACE reads again in MiXCR, with one record for every CDR3 protein. The sample has approximately 210,000 distinct CDR3 sequences, around 16% seen once. The sample consisted of PBMCs or a T cell subset sorted from them (not recorded which). V and J are TRBV7-9 and TRBJ1-4, with D possibly TRBD1 on 6 matching bases. This TCR derives from an adult woman who had mild COVID-19 (a few samples of this study predate the infection). Cell type and time point are not known. The CDR3 DNA reads as TGTGCCAGCAGCTTACACTCGTTTTCAGGGGAACTGTTTTTT. Its translation: CASSLHSFSGELFF. Full variable domain (missing parts from reference TRBV7-9 and TRBJ1-4): DTGVSQNPRHKITKRGQNVTFRCDPISEHNRLYWYRQTLGQGPEFLTYFQNEAQLEKSRLLSDRFSAERPKGSFSTLEIQRTEQGDSAMYLCASSLHSFSGELFFGSGTQLSVL.